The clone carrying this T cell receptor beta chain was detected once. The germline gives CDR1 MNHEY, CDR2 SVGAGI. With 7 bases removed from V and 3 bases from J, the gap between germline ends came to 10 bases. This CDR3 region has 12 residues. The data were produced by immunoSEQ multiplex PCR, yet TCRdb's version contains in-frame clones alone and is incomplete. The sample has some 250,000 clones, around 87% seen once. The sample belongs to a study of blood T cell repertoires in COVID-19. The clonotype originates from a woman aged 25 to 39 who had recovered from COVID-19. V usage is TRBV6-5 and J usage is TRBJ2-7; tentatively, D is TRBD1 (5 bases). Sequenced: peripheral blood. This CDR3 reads CASTRQFYEQYF. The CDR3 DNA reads TGTGCCAGCACCAGACAGTTCTACGAGCAGTACTTC.